These 20 T cell receptor beta chains were sequenced from one sample in a study of vaccination effects on CD4 cells after COVID-19. No cognate antigen is known for these TCRs. Once cultured for roughly nine days, the cells underwent separation to obtain CD4+ T cells. Vaccine administered to participants consisted of two doses of either BNT162b2 or mRNA-1273. Using immunoSEQ multiplex PCR, the repertoire was profiled, and TCRdb retains in-frame clones only, with some absent. This sample has some 70,000 clones, with less than 80% found just once. The source was CD4+ T cells from PBMCs cultured without peptide, collected after COVID-19 vaccination. Source of these receptors: a human donor who received a COVID-19 vaccine.

V is TRBV19 and J is TRBJ2-4; no firm D call. CDR1 is LNHDA and CDR2 is SQIVND in the germline V gene (reference sequence). The V gene lost 6 bases and the J gene lost 6 bases, with 6 bases spanning the gap. The CDR3 contains 11 residues. The CDR3: CASSWGNIQYF. CDR3 DNA: TGTGCCAGTAGCTGGGGAAACATTCAGTACTTC.

This rearrangement joins TRBV10-3 to TRBJ1-2; maybe TRBD1 (5 bases). Per germline, CDR1 ENHRY and CDR2 SYGVKD. The CDR3 contains 14 residues. The CDR3 loop reads CATLRGNSNYGYTF. The CDR3 nucleotides are TGTGCTACCCTGAGGGGTAACTCTAACTATGGCTACACCTTC.

This chain connects TRBV30 to TRBJ1-3, with D hard to call. Trimming removed 2 bases from V and 3 bases from J, with 11 bases in between. This CDR3 has 14 residues. Germline CDR1 GTSNPN, CDR2 SVGIG (reference sequence). CDR3 region: CAWSTEFNGNTIYF. The CDR3 nucleotides read TGTGCCTGGAGTACCGAATTCAATGGAAACACCATATATTTT. The full variable domain, its missing parts supplied by reference TRBV30 and TRBJ1-3, is SQTIHQWPATLVQPVGSPLSLECTVEGTSNPNLYWYRQAAGRGLQLLFYSVGIGQISSEVPQNLSASRPQDRQFILSSKKLLLSDSGFYLCAWSTEFNGNTIYFGEGSWLTVV.

This clone was counted a single time. The genes are TRBV3-1 (or the pseudogene TRBV3-2) and TRBJ1-5; D might be TRBD1 (6 bases). The germline V and J ends were trimmed by 1 base and 4 bases, with 11 bases remaining between them. Germline-derived CDR1 and CDR2 are LGHDT and YNNKEL (reference sequence). CDR3 length equals 15 residues. The CDR3 here is CASSQGVGGNQPQHF. CDR3 bases: TGTGCCAGCAGCCAAGGTGTAGGGGGAAATCAGCCCCAGCATTTT.

In regard to this clone: The junction does not match germline at one end; this may be a read error. This rearrangement joins TRBV11-2 to TRBJ1-3; D unresolved. There are 12 residues in the CDR3. The germline gives CDR1 SGHAT, CDR2 FQNNGV. CDR3 sequence reads: CASSLAGSTIYF. The CDR3 DNA reads as TGTGCCAGCAGCTTAGCGGGAAGCACCATATATTTT.

This clone was observed a few times. The V and J genes are TRBV4-1 and TRBJ1-6, with D perhaps matching TRBD1 (6 bases). With 1 base removed from V and 6 bases from J, the gap between germline ends came to 16 bases. CDR1 is MGHRA and CDR2 is YSYEKL in the germline V gene. This CDR3 is built from 17 residues. DNA of the CDR3: TGCGCCAGCAGCCAAGTTAGAAGGACAGACTTTAATTCACCCCTCCACTTT. Protein sequence: CASSQVRRTDFNSPLHF.

Only one count was recorded for this clone. The chain couples TRBV19 to TRBJ1-2; D ambiguous. The V gene lost 6 bases and the J gene lost 2 bases, with 16 bases spanning the gap. This CDR3 comprises 15 residues. Germline V gene lookup returns CDR1 LNHDA and CDR2 SQIVND (reference sequence). The CDR3 nucleotides read TGTGCCAGTAGGGCCTCGGACGGAACAAACTATGGCTACACCTTC. Amino acid sequence: CASRASDGTNYGYTF. Full variable domain (missing parts from reference TRBV19 and TRBJ1-2): DGGITQSPKYLFRKEGQNVTLSCEQNLNHDAMYWYRQDPGQGLRLIYYSQIVNDFQKGDIAEGYSVSREKKESFPLTVTSAQKNPTAFYLCASRASDGTNYGYTFGSGTRLTVV.

This clone appeared once. The genes are TRBV5-1 and TRBJ2-2; TRBD1 agrees at 8 bases. From germline, CDR1 is SGHRS and CDR2 YFSETQ. The V and J ends lost 0 bases and 5 bases, in that order; junction bases with no gene match: 3. The CDR3 contains 15 residues. CDR3 sequence reads: CASSLVQGGTGELFF. CDR3 DNA sequence: TGCGCCAGCAGCTTGGTACAGGGGGGAACCGGGGAGCTGTTTTTT. Based on the CDR3 plus reference TRBV5-1 and TRBJ2-2, the full variable domain is KAGVTQTPRYLIKTRGQQVTLSCSPISGHRSVSWYQQTPGQGLQFLFEYFSETQRNKGNFPGRFSGRQFSNSRSEMNVSTLELGDSALYLCASSLVQGGTGELFFGEGSRLTVL.

This chain links TRBV6-5 with TRBJ1-5; TRBD1 might be the D (6 bases). V lost 7 bases, J lost 0 bases, and 13 bases lay in between. The CDR3 runs to 15 residues. Germline assignment: CDR1 MNHEY and CDR2 SVGAGI. CDR3 residues: CASIRQAHSNQPQHF. DNA of the CDR3: TGTGCCAGCATCCGACAGGCTCATAGCAATCAGCCCCAGCATTTT.

V is TRBV6-5 and J is TRBJ1-3; 8 nucleotides agree with TRBD1. Losses at the gene ends were 7 bases for V and 8 bases for J; bases not matched to a gene: 10. The length of the CDR3 is 14 residues. Germline-derived CDR1 and CDR2 are MNHEY and SVGAGI. The CDR3, as DNA: TGTGCCAGCACTGGCCAGGGGGCTCATCACACCATATATTTT. Translation: CASTGQGAHHTIYF.

The chain links TRBV24-1 to TRBJ2-5, with 12 bases fitting TRBD1. CDR1 and CDR2 from the germline V gene are KGHDR and SFDVKD. The CDR3 totals 16 residues. Unmatched junction bases numbered 5, after V lost 3 bases and J lost 4 bases. The CDR3 DNA is TGTGCCACCAGTGATCGGGACAGGGGGCAAAGAGAGACCCAGTACTTC. Its translation is CATSDRDRGQRETQYF.

V is TRBV14 and J is TRBJ2-6; D may be TRBD1 or TRBD2 (5 bases each). The CDR3 totals 16 residues. The V end was cut by 1 base, the J end by 0 bases, with 7 bases between. Germline V lookup: CDR1 SGHDN, CDR2 FVKESK. CDR3 region: CASSQGGYSGANVLTF. CDR3 DNA sequence: TGTGCCAGCAGCCAAGGGGGGTACTCTGGGGCCAACGTCCTGACTTTC.

The rearrangement joins TRBV6-5 to TRBJ2-4, with TRBD1 matching 7 bases. Germline CDR1 and CDR2: MNHEY and SVGAGI. The CDR3 contains 13 residues. With 6 bases clipped from V and 8 bases from J, the junction kept 7 bases outside the gene matches. This CDR3 is CASRDRYGDIQYF. CDR3 bases: TGTGCCAGCAGGGACAGGTATGGGGACATTCAGTACTTC.

The CDR3 protein is CASSMAGMNTEAFF. DNA of the CDR3: TGTGCCAGTAGTATGGCAGGGATGAACACTGAAGCTTTCTTT. The chain recombines TRBV19 with TRBJ1-1; maybe TRBD1 (5 bases). The CDR3 is 14 residues long. Germline CDR1 LNHDA, CDR2 SQIVND (reference sequence). The V end lost 3 bases, the J end lost 0 bases, and 8 bases lay between the germline ends.

The chain employs TRBV7-3 and TRBJ2-7; TRBD2 matches at 7 bases. The CDR3 contains 17 residues. Germline V gene lookup returns CDR1 SGHTA and CDR2 FQGTGA. With V trimmed by 5 bases and J by 6 bases, 19 bases remained unmatched. CDR3 coding DNA: TGTGCCAGCAGCCCCCCCCGGGGGGTGCAAAAGTTTAGCGAGCAGTACGTC. Translation: CASSPPRGVQKFSEQYV.

The CDR3 DNA reads TGTGCCAGCAGCCAAACCCGCCTCGGGACAGGGGGCGTTCGGTATGGCTACACCTTC. This gives the protein CASSQTRLGTGGVRYGYTF. The chain combines TRBV4-2 with TRBJ1-2, with TRBD1 matching over 12 bases. The CDR3 is 19 residues long. Germline CDR1 reads LGHNA; CDR2 reads YNFKEQ. V lost 2 bases to trimming and J lost 5 bases; unmatched junction nucleotides: 15.

V gene TRBV10-3 combines with J gene TRBJ2-7; D ambiguous. CDR3 length: 13 amino acids. Per the germline V gene, CDR1 is ENHRY and CDR2 is SYGVKD. V was pared by 0 bases and J by 1 base, with 4 bases between. The CDR3 is CAISESGSYEQYV. The CDR3 DNA sequence: TGTGCCATCAGTGAGTCTGGGTCCTACGAGCAGTACGTC.

The CDR3 region is CASSPALAGGGTDTQYF. The CDR3 nucleotides are TGCGCCAGCAGCCCGGCATTAGCGGGGGGGGGCACAGATACGCAGTATTTT. J is TRBJ2-3 and V is TRBV5-1; 11 positions match TRBD2. CDR1 and CDR2 from the germline V gene are SGHRS and YFSETQ. CDR3 length: 17 amino acids. V shed 4 bases, J shed 1 base, and the junction held 8 bases outside the gene matches. The full variable domain, with the rest looked up from reference TRBV5-1 and TRBJ2-3, is KAGVTQTPRYLIKTRGQQVTLSCSPISGHRSVSWYQQTPGQGLQFLFEYFSETQRNKGNFPGRFSGRQFSNSRSEMNVSTLELGDSALYLCASSPALAGGGTDTQYFGPGTRLTVL.

DNA of the CDR3: TGTGCCAGCAGCTTAATACAGGGGGCCTACAATGAGCAGTTCTTC. This gives the protein CASSLIQGAYNEQFF. The chain combines TRBV7-3 with TRBJ2-1; 8 bases align to TRBD1. J was trimmed by 2 bases and V by 1 base; bases with no gene match: 1. CDR3 length: 15 residues. Germline CDR1 and CDR2: SGHTA and FQGTGA.

CDR3 sequence reads: CASSLGGNAKNIQYF. For the CDR3, the DNA is TGTGCCAGCAGCCTGGGTGGCAATGCCAAAAACATTCAGTACTTC. The gene calls are TRBV28 and TRBJ2-4; D remains ambiguous. The germline gives CDR1 MDHEN, CDR2 SYDVKM. Trimming cost V 6 bases and J 1 base, with 13 bases left between them. CDR3 length equals 15 residues.